This TCR beta chain was captured in a study of OX40 agonist ivuxolimab in advanced cancers. Study findings and constraints: Clonal expansion in partial responders at 0.1-3.0 mg/kg ranked among the lowest.

CDR3 length: 15 residues. CDR1 is MNHNY, CDR2 SVGAGI, per germline (reference sequence). V trimming: 6 bases; J trimming: 7 bases; junction bases outside the gene matches: 10. Autoimmune disease history or systemic immunosuppression excluded patients. A single count supports this clone. Its antigen remains unknown. Assay used: immunoSEQ multiplex PCR; TCRdb lists only in-frame clones, some missing. Of some 80,000 clones in the sample, approximately 86% were seen once. The chain couples TRBV6-6 to TRBJ1-5, with 9 positions matching TRBD1. Material: CD4+ or CD8+ T cells sorted from blood, obtained in a trial of the OX40 agonist ivuxolimab. This receptor was identified in an adult with an advanced solid tumor such as melanoma, head and neck, liver or kidney cancer. The chain's CDR3 is CASSTGQGIAQPQHF. CDR3 nucleotide sequence: TGTGCCAGCAGCACAGGACAGGGGATAGCCCAGCCCCAGCATTTT.